This is a list of T cell receptor beta chains from one sample in a study of T cell responses to AZD1222 COVID-19 vaccine. Clones were sequenced by immunoSEQ multiplex PCR, and TCRdb holds only the in-frame ones, with some missing. Of about 150,000 clones in the sample, around 88% were seen once. The material was peripheral blood, obtained on day 0 of AZD1222 vaccination. These receptors were collected from an adult in good health. CDR3s include the opening cysteine and the closing phenylalanine or tryptophan. A D gene is named only where the DNA matches it firmly. Not all rows give a size; the values are once, few, many and, for expanded clones, a class.

>TRBV21-1|NA|NA|TRBJ2-4
CASNGAGVYF
TGTGCCAGCAACGGGGCAGGGGTGTACTTC
>TRBV9|NA|NA|TRBJ1-2
CASLGPYGYTF
TGTGCCAGCCTCGGCCCGTATGGCTACACCTTC
>TRBV6-5|NA|NA|TRBJ2-7
CASSYTLAEYDEQYF
TGTGCCAGCAGTTACACTTTAGCGGAGTACGACGAGCAGTACTTC
>TRBV11-1|NA|NA|TRBJ2-5
CASSRYRQAYQETQYF
TGTGCCAGCAGCCGTTACCGACAGGCGTACCAAGAGACCCAGTACTTC
>TRBV2|NA|NA|TRBJ1-4
CASRRAGAAGEKLFF
TGTGCCAGCAGGCGCGCGGGGGCGGCAGGGGAAAAACTGTTTTTT
>TRBV28|NA|NA|TRBJ2-2
CASSLTRGNTGELFF
TGTGCCAGCAGTTTGACCAGGGGAAACACCGGGGAGCTGTTTTTT
>TRBV7-9|NA|NA|TRBJ1-1
CASSSNMGGLLDTEAFF
TGTGCCAGCAGTTCGAATATGGGGGGATTGTTGGACACTGAAGCTTTCTTT
>TRBV5-1|few|TRBD1|TRBJ2-7
CASSSTGARSSYEQYF
TGCGCCAGCAGCTCAACAGGGGCCAGGAGCTCCTACGAGCAGTACTTC
>TRBV5-1|NA|TRBD1|TRBJ2-7
CASSPAGGSYEQYF
TGCGCCAGCAGCCCCGCAGGGGGCTCCTACGAGCAGTACTTC
>TRBV6-4|NA|NA|TRBJ1-5
CARQVLDGRNQPQHF
TGTGCCCGCCAGGTTCTGGACGGAAGAAATCAGCCCCAGCATTTT
>TRBV5-1|NA|NA|TRBJ2-1
CASSLRSHEQFF
TGCGCCAGCAGCCTTAGGTCCCATGAGCAGTTCTTC
>TRBV7-9|NA|NA|TRBJ2-3
CASSLGEAFSTDTQYF
TGTGCCAGCAGCTTAGGGGAAGCGTTTAGCACAGATACGCAGTATTTT
>TRBV29-1|NA|TRBD2|TRBJ2-5
CSVGTTSGGGETQYF
TGCAGCGTAGGAACTACGTCGGGAGGAGGGGAGACCCAGTACTTC
>TRBV7-7|NA|NA|TRBJ1-3
CASSSGTGNTIYF
TGTGCTAGCAGCTCCGGGACTGGAAACACCATATATTTT
>TRBV6-5|few|NA|TRBJ2-7
CASSLSGSENEQYF
TGTGCCAGCAGTCTCTCAGGGTCCGAGAACGAGCAGTACTTC
>TRBV5-1|NA|NA|TRBJ1-1
CASSLNTGNTEAFF
TGCGCCAGCAGCTTGAATACAGGGAACACTGAAGCTTTCTTT
>TRBV3-1/TRBV3-2|NA|NA|TRBJ1-3
CASSTGNTIYF
TGTGCCAGCAGTACCGGAAACACCATATATTTT
>TRBV4-2|once|TRBD1|TRBJ1-2
CASSQGGQGEGYTF
TGTGCCAGCAGCCAGGGAGGACAGGGAGAGGGCTACACCTTC
>TRBV6-5|once|TRBD1|TRBJ1-2
CASSPAGGYLGGYTF
TGTGCCAGCAGTCCCGCAGGGGGCTACCTGGGCGGCTACACCTTC
>TRBV11-2|NA|TRBD1|TRBJ1-2
CASSPPDRVPTGYTF
TGTGCCAGCAGCCCCCCGGACAGGGTTCCGACAGGCTACACCTTC
>TRBV29-1|NA|NA|TRBJ1-4
CSATGWGNEKLFF
TGCAGCGCCACAGGTTGGGGAAATGAAAAACTGTTTTTT
>TRBV9|NA|NA|TRBJ1-6
CASSVGVGSNSPLHF
TGTGCCAGCAGCGTAGGGGTAGGGTCTAATTCACCCCTCCACTTT
>TRBV18|NA|NA|TRBJ1-5
CASSPPGTSNQPQHF
TGTGCCAGCTCACCACCGGGGACTAGCAATCAGCCCCAGCATTTT
>TRBV4-2|NA|NA|TRBJ2-5
CASSQVTAGRETQYF
TGTGCCAGCAGCCAAGTTACCGCGGGTAGGGAGACCCAGTACTTC
>TRBV11-3|NA|NA|TRBJ2-7
CASSLDSDEQYF
TGTGCCAGCAGCTTAGATAGCGACGAGCAGTACTTC
>TRBV20-1|once|NA|TRBJ2-7
CSARGAVEQYF
TGCAGTGCCAGGGGGGCCGTCGAGCAGTACTTC
>TRBV7-9|NA|NA|TRBJ2-5
CASRYDSIQETQYF
TGTGCCAGCAGATATGACAGCATCCAAGAGACCCAGTACTTC
>TRBV6-5|NA|NA|TRBJ1-5
CASSRDNSNQPQHF
TGTGCCAGCAGTCGGGACAATAGCAATCAGCCCCAGCATTTT
>TRBV30|NA|NA|TRBJ2-2
CAWSWETGELFF
TGTGCCTGGAGTTGGGAGACCGGGGAGCTGTTTTTT
>TRBV2|NA|TRBD1|TRBJ1-5
CATRPGQLNQPQHF
TGTGCCACCCGACCGGGACAGCTCAATCAGCCCCAGCATTTT
>TRBV4-2|NA|NA|TRBJ2-7
CASSPTWSSYEQYF
TGTGCCAGCAGCCCTACATGGAGCTCCTACGAGCAGTACTTC
>TRBV19|NA|TRBD2|TRBJ2-7
CASSSGLGSGRSSYEQYF
TGTGCCAGTAGTTCGGGACTAGGTTCCGGGCGATCCTCCTACGAGCAGTACTTC
>TRBV9|NA|NA|TRBJ2-1
CASSIGGTGSYNEQFF
TGTGCCAGCAGCATAGGAGGTACGGGGTCCTACAATGAGCAGTTCTTC
>TRBV5-4|NA|TRBD1|TRBJ2-5
CASSSGQGQETQYF
TGTGCCAGCAGCTCGGGACAGGGGCAAGAGACCCAGTACTTC
>TRBV29-1|NA|NA|TRBJ2-3
CSVAGTITDTQYF
TGCAGCGTTGCCGGGACCATCACAGATACGCAGTATTTT
>TRBV30|NA|NA|TRBJ1-4
CAWSVPWLEKLFF
TGTGCCTGGAGTGTCCCGTGGCTTGAAAAACTGTTTTTT
>TRBV18|once|NA|TRBJ2-7
CASSPPGGYEQYF
TGTGCCAGCTCACCACCAGGGGGGTACGAGCAGTACTTC
>TRBV18|few|TRBD1|TRBJ2-3
CASSPSKGAEATQYF
TGTGCCAGCTCACCCAGTAAGGGGGCGGAGGCTACGCAGTATTTT
>TRBV6-5|NA|NA|TRBJ1-2
CASRPGHSYGYTF
TGTGCCAGCAGACCTGGGCACAGCTATGGCTACACCTTC
>TRBV27|NA|TRBD1|TRBJ1-1
CASSLTGGHTEAFF
TGTGCCAGCAGTTTAACAGGGGGGCACACTGAAGCTTTCTTT
>TRBV10-3|NA|NA|TRBJ2-7
CATRTSTYEQYF
TGTGCCACCCGAACTAGCACGTACGAGCAGTACTTC
>TRBV19|NA|NA|TRBJ2-1
CASSRRLDSAYNEQFF
TGTGCCAGTAGTAGGCGGTTGGACAGTGCCTACAATGAGCAGTTCTTC
>TRBV5-1|NA|NA|TRBJ1-5
CASSLDVNQPQHF
TGCGCCAGCAGCTTGGATGTAAATCAGCCCCAGCATTTT
>TRBV7-2|NA|NA|TRBJ1-2
CASSLAVPNYGYTF
TGTGCCAGCAGCTTAGCCGTCCCTAACTATGGCTACACCTTC
>TRBV7-6|NA|NA|TRBJ2-2
CASSLQGNTGELFF
TGTGCCAGCAGCTTACAGGGGAACACCGGGGAGCTGTTTTTT
>TRBV27|NA|TRBD1|TRBJ1-2
CASSPDRGLGYTF
TGTGCCAGCAGTCCCGACAGGGGGCTTGGCTACACCTTC
>TRBV11-3|NA|TRBD1|TRBJ2-1
CASSPGQGASNEQFF
TGTGCCAGCAGCCCTGGACAGGGGGCGAGCAATGAGCAGTTCTTC
>TRBV15|NA|NA|TRBJ1-1
CATSPWGADTEAFF
TGTGCCACCAGCCCCTGGGGGGCAGACACTGAAGCTTTCTTT
>TRBV7-8|NA|NA|TRBJ2-7
CACKRGGHEQYF
TGTGCCTGCAAGAGGGGGGGTCACGAGCAGTACTTC
>TRBV15|NA|NA|TRBJ2-5
CATSRELLQETQYF
TGTGCCACCAGCAGGGAACTTCTACAAGAGACCCAGTACTTC
>TRBV2|NA|NA|TRBJ1-2
CASSDRTTVWDGYTF
TGTGCCAGCAGTGATCGCACCACAGTGTGGGATGGCTACACCTTC
>TRBV5-1|NA|NA|TRBJ2-1
CASSLGTGGVNEQFF
TGCGCCAGCAGCTTGGGGACTGGGGGAGTAAATGAGCAGTTCTTC
>TRBV19|NA|NA|TRBJ1-5
CASSFGVGDQPQHF
TGTGCCAGTAGCTTCGGGGTTGGAGACCAGCCCCAGCATTTT